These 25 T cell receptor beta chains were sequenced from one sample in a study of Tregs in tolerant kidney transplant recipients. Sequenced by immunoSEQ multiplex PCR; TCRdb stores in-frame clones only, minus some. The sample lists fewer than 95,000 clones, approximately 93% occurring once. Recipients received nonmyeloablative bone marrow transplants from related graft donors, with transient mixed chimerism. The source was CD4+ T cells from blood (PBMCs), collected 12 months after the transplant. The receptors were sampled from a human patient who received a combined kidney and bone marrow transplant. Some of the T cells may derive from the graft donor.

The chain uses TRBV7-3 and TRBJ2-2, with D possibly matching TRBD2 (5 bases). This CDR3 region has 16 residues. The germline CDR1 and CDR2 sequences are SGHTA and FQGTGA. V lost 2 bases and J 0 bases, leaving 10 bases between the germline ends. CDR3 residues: CASSLRAGPNTGELFF. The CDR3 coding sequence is TGTGCCAGCAGCTTACGCGCGGGTCCGAACACCGGGGAGCTGTTTTTT.

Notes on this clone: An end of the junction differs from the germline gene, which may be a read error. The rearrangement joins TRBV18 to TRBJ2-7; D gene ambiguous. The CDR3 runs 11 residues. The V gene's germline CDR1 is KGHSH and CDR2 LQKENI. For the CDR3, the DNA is TGTGCCAGCTCACCATCTACGGAGCTGTACTTC. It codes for CASSPSTELYF.

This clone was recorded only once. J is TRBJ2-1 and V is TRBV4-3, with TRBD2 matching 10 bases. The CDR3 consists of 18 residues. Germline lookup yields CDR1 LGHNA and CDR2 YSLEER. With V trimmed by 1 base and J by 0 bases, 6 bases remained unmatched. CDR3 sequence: CASSQASGRVSSYNEQFF. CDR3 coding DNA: TGCGCCAGCAGCCAAGCGAGCGGGAGGGTGAGCTCCTACAATGAGCAGTTCTTC.

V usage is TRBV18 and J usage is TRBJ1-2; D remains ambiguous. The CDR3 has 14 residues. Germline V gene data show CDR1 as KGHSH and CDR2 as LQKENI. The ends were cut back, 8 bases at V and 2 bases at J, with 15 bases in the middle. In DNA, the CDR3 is TGTGCCAGCGCCCGCGAAGGAGGGAACTATGGCTACACCTTC. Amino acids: CASAREGGNYGYTF. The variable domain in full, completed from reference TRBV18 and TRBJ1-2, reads NAGVMQNPRHLVRRRGQEARLRCSPMKGHSHVYWYRQLPEEGLKFMVYLQKENIIDESGMPKERFSAEFPKEGPSILRIQQVVRGDSAAYFCASAREGGNYGYTFGSGTRLTVV.

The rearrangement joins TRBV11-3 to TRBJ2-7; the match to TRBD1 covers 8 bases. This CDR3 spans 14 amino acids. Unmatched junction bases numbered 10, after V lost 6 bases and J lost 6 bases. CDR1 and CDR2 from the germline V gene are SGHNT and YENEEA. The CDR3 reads CASSKQGEAGEQYF. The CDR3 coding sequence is TGTGCCAGCAGTAAACAGGGGGAGGCGGGCGAGCAGTACTTC.

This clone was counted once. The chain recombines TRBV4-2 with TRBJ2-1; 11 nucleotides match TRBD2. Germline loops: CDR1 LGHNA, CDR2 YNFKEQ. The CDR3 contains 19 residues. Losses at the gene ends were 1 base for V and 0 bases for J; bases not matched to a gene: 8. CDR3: CASSQGLSSGRLSYNEQFF. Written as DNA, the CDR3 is TGTGCCAGCAGCCAAGGACTCTCTAGCGGGAGGCTCTCCTACAATGAGCAGTTCTTC.

The CDR3 reads CASGLAGYEQYF. CDR3 bases: TGTGCCTCGGGACTAGCGGGGTACGAGCAGTACTTC. V usage is TRBV10-3 and J usage is TRBJ2-5, with 13 bases aligning to TRBD2. The DNA end favors TRBJ2-7, so the J call may be wrong. CDR3 length equals 12 residues. CDR1 is ENHRY, CDR2 SYGVKD, per germline.

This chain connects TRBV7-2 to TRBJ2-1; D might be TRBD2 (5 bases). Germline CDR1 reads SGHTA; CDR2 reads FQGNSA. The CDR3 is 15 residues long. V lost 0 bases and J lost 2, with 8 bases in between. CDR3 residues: CASSLAGAAYNEQFF. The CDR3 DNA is TGTGCCAGCAGCTTAGCGGGAGCCGCCTACAATGAGCAGTTCTTC. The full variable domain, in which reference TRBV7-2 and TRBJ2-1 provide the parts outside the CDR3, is GAGVSQSPSNKVTEKGKDVELRCDPISGHTALYWYRQSLGQGLEFLIYFQGNSAPDKSGLPSDRFSAERTGGSVSTLTIQRTQQEDSAVYLCASSLAGAAYNEQFFGPGTRLTVL.

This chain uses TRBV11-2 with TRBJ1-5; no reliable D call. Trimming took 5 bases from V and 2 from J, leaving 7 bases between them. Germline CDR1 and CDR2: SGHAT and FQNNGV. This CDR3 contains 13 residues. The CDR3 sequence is CASSGDGNQPQHF. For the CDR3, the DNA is TGTGCCAGCAGCGGAGACGGCAATCAGCCCCAGCATTTT.

This chain's CDR3 is CASSYNSGTEAFF. In nucleotides, the CDR3 is TGTGCCAGCAGCTATAACAGTGGCACTGAAGCTTTCTTT. The V gene is TRBV11-3, the J gene TRBJ1-1; D is ambiguous. Germline CDR1 is SGHNT and CDR2 is YENEEA. The ends were cut back, 4 bases at V and 4 bases at J, with 10 bases in the middle. CDR3 length: 13 residues.

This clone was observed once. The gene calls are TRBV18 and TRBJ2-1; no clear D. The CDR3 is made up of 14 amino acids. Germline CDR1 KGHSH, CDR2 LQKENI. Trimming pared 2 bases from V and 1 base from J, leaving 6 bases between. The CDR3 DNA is TGTGCCAGCTCACCAAGCCGATCCTACAATGAGCAGTTCTTC. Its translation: CASSPSRSYNEQFF.

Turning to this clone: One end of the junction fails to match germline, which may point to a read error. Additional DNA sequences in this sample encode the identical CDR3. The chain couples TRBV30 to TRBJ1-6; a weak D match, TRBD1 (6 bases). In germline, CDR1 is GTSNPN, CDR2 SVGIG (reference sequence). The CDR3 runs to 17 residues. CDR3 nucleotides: TGTGCCTGGAGTGTCCAGGGAAGGGGGACCTATAATTCCCCCCTCCACTTT. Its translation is CAWSVQGRGTYNSPLHF.

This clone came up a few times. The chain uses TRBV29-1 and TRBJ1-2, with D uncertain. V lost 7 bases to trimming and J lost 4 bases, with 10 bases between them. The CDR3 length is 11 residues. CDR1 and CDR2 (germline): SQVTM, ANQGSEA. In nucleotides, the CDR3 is TGCAGCGCCTTTAGCACCTATGGCTACACCTTC. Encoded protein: CSAFSTYGYTF. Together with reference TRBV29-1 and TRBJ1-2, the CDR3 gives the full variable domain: SAVISQKPSRDICQRGTSLTIQCQVDSQVTMMFWYRQQPGQSLTLIATANQGSEATYESGFVIDKFPISRPNLTFSTLTVSNMSPEDSSIYLCSAFSTYGYTFGSGTRLTVV.

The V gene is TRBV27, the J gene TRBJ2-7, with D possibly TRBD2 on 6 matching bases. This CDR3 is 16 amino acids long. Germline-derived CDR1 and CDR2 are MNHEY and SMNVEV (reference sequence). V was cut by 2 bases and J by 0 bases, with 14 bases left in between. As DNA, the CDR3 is TGTGCCAGCAGTTTAGGGGCAGGGAGGAGCTCCTACGAGCAGTACTTC. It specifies CASSLGAGRSSYEQYF.

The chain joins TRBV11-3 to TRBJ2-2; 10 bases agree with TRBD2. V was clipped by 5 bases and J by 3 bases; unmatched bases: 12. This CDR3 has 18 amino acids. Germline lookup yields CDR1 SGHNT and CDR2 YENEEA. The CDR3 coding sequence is TGTGCCAGCAGCGACGGCGGGGCTAGCGGGGGTTACACCGGGGAGCTGTTTTTT. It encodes CASSDGGASGGYTGELFF.

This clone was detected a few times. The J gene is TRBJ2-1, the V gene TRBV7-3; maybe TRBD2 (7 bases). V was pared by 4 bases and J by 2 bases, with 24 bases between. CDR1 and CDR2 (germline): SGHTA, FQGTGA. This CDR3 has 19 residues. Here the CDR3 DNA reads TGTGCCAGCAGCTACAGGCCTGGAGGGGGGGTGACGGCCTACAATGAGCAGTTCTTC. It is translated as CASSYRPGGGVTAYNEQFF. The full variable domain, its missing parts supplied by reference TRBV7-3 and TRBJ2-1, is GAGVSQTPSNKVTEKGKYVELRCDPISGHTALYWYRQSLGQGPEFLIYFQGTGAADDSGLPNDRFFAVRPEGSVSTLKIQRTERGDSAVYLCASSYRPGGGVTAYNEQFFGPGTRLTVL.

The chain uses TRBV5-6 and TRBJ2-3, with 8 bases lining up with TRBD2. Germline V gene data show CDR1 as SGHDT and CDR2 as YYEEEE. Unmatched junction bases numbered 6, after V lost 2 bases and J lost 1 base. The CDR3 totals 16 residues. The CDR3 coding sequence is TGTGCCAGCAGCTTTCTGACGGGGGGGGGCACAGATACGCAGTATTTT. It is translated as CASSFLTGGGTDTQYF.

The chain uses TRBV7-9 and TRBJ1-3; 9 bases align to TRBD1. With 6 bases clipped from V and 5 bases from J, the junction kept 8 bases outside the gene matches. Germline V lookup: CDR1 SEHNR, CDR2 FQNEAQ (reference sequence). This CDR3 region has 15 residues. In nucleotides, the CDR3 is TGTGCCAGCAGTCCCAGGGACAGGGAGAGAAACACCATATATTTT. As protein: CASSPRDRERNTIYF.

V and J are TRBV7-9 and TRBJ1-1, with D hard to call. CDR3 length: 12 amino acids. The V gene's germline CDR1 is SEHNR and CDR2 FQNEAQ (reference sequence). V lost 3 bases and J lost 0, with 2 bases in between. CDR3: CASSFLNTEAFF. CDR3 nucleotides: TGTGCCAGCAGCTTCTTGAACACTGAAGCTTTCTTT.

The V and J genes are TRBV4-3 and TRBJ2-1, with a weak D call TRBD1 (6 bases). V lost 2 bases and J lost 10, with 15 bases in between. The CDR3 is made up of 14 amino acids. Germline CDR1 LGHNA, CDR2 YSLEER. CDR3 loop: CASSQTLQGWEQFF. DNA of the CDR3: TGCGCCAGCAGCCAAACCTTACAGGGATGGGAGCAGTTCTTC.

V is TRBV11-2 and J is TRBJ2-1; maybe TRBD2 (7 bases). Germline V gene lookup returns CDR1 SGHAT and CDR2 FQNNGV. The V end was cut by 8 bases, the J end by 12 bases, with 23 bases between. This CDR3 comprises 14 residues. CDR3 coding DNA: TGTGCCAGCGGGCTAACTAGAGGGGGGGAGATGCAGTTCTTC. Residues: CASGLTRGGEMQFF. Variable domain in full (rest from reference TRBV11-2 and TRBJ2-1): EAGVAQSPRYKIIEKRQSVAFWCNPISGHATLYWYQQILGQGPKLLIQFQNNGVVDDSQLPKDRFSAERLKGVDSTLKIQPAKLEDSAVYLCASGLTRGGEMQFFGPGTRLTVL.

CDR3 in DNA: TGCGCCAGCAGCTCGGGGGTTGACTATGGCTACACCTTC. It translates to CASSSGVDYGYTF. The V call is TRBV5-1, the J call TRBJ1-2; a weak D match, TRBD1 (5 bases). The CDR3 extends over 13 amino acids. CDR1 SGHRS and CDR2 YFSETQ come from the germline V gene. V lost 3 bases and J 3 bases, leaving 9 bases between the germline ends.

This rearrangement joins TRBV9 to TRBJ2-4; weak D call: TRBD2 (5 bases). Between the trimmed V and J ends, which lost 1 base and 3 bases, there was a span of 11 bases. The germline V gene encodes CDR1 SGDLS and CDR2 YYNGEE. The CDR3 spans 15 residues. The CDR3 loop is CASSVRWGVKNIQYF. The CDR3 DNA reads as TGTGCCAGCAGCGTAAGGTGGGGAGTCAAAAACATTCAGTACTTC.

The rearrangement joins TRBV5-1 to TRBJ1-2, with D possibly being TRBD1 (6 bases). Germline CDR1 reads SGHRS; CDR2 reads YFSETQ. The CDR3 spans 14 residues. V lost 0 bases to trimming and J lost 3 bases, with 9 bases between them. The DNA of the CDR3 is TGCGCCAGCAGCTTGGAGGGACAACACTATGGCTACACCTTC. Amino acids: CASSLEGQHYGYTF.

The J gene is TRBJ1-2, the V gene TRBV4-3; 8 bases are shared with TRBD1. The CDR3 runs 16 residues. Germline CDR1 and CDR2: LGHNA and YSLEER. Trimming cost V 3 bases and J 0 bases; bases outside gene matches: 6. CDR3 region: CASSHQGASTNYGYTF. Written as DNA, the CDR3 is TGCGCCAGCAGCCACCAGGGGGCTAGCACTAACTATGGCTACACCTTC.